Below, 10 T cell receptor beta chains from the same sample are listed, as sequenced in a study of vaccination effects on CD4 cells after COVID-19. These receptors have no identified antigens. The repertoire was sequenced with immunoSEQ multiplex PCR; TCRdb's copy has only in-frame clones and lacks some. The table lists some 30,000 clones, almost 75% of them singletons. Antigen-specific CD4+ T cells were expanded (with viral peptide pools) by the ViraFEST assay ahead of sequencing. Subsequent to a culture period of 10 to 11 days, CD4+ T cells were isolated. All participants had two doses of either the BNT162b2 or mRNA-1273 vaccine. Sequences were derived from CD4+ T cells from PBMCs cultured with HCoV-229E spike peptides, sampled after COVID-19 vaccination. These receptors originate from a human donor who received a COVID-19 vaccine.

This chain links TRBV30 with TRBJ1-1, with 8 bases lining up with TRBD1. The CDR3 has 16 residues. The V and J ends lost 3 bases and 4 bases, in that order; junction bases with no gene match: 13. The germline gives CDR1 GTSNPN, CDR2 SVGIG (reference sequence). CDR3 amino acids: CAWRKGQVVRGTEAFF. The CDR3 DNA reads TGTGCCTGGAGAAAGGGACAGGTGGTAAGGGGCACTGAAGCTTTCTTT.

The chain uses TRBV12-5 and TRBJ2-3; 9 nucleotides match TRBD2. The trim removed 1 base at V and 2 bases at J, leaving 4 bases unmatched. In germline, CDR1 is LGHNT, CDR2 FRNRAP. The CDR3 totals 16 residues. CDR3 region: CASGLGLAGTTDTQYF. Written as DNA, the CDR3 is TGTGCTAGTGGTTTGGGGCTAGCGGGGACCACAGATACGCAGTATTTT.

There are a few counts of this clone. The chain has TRBV21-1 and TRBJ1-5; no check of the table's D call, TRBD1, against the DNA was made. TRBV21-1 is a documented pseudogene. The CDR3 covers 18 residues. The CDR3 nucleotides read TGTGCCAGCAGCAAAGTCCGGGACAGGGGGCGTCGGAATCAGCCCCAGCATTTT. It encodes CASSKVRDRGRRNQPQHF.

This chain joins TRBV6-5 and TRBJ2-7; D remains unclear. The CDR3 consists of 13 residues. Per germline, CDR1 MNHEY and CDR2 SVGAGI. The ends were cut back, 4 bases at V and 3 bases at J, with 10 bases in the middle. DNA for the CDR3: TGTGCCAGCAGTTCCGGCCTGAACTACGAGCAGTACTTC. It yields the protein CASSSGLNYEQYF.

This chain uses TRBV7-2 with TRBJ2-7; D remains ambiguous. Germline V gives CDR1 SGHTA, CDR2 FQGNSA. V was pared by 0 bases and J by 2 bases, with 8 bases between. This CDR3 is 14 amino acids long. CDR3 DNA: TGTGCCAGCAGCTTAGCGTTGCTAGCCTACGAGCAGTACTTC. Translation gives CASSLALLAYEQYF.

This clone has only a few counts. The rearrangement uses TRBV4-1 and TRBJ2-3; TRBD1 matches at 9 bases. The CDR3 length is 16 residues. Germline-derived CDR1 and CDR2 are MGHRA and YSYEKL. The V segment lost 6 bases and the J segment 5 bases; nucleotides outside the gene matches: 12. The DNA of the CDR3 is TGCGCCAGCAGTCCCTCTACAGGGGGCGTACGAGATACGCAGTATTTT. This encodes CASSPSTGGVRDTQYF.

The genes are TRBV5-1 and TRBJ1-4, with D possibly being TRBD1 (5 bases). V was pared by 5 bases and J by 5 bases, with 16 bases between. The CDR3 loop spans 15 amino acids. Germline V gene data show CDR1 as SGHRS and CDR2 as YFSETQ. The CDR3 loop reads CASSLGTGANEKLFF. The DNA for the CDR3 is TGCGCCAGCAGTCTCGGGACGGGAGCAAATGAAAAACTGTTTTTT.

This rearrangement joins TRBV6-6 to TRBJ1-2; 8 positions agree with TRBD1. Germline CDR1 reads MNHNY; CDR2 reads SVGAGI (reference sequence). This CDR3 is built from 15 residues. With V trimmed by 6 bases and J by 8 bases, 14 bases remained unmatched. CDR3 nucleotide sequence: TGTGCCAGCAGCCCAGTTCCAGGACAGGGAGGCGGCTACACCTTC. This sequence encodes CASSPVPGQGGGYTF.

The chain couples TRBV27 to TRBJ2-1; D is undetermined. This CDR3 has 15 amino acids. V lost 6 bases and J lost 0, with 12 bases in between. Germline V lookup: CDR1 MNHEY, CDR2 SMNVEV (reference sequence). The CDR3 sequence is CASSRADSSYNEQFF. Written as DNA, the CDR3 is TGTGCCAGCAGCCGGGCAGATAGCTCCTACAATGAGCAGTTCTTC.

The chain is built from TRBV5-1 and TRBJ2-2; 11 bases agree with TRBD2. The J segment lost 4 bases and the V segment lost 4 bases, leaving 9 bases of the junction unmatched. CDR3 size: 17 residues. Germline CDR1 is SGHRS and CDR2 is YFSETQ. As DNA, the CDR3 is TGCGCCAGCAGCGAGAATCTAGCGGGAGGTTCCACCGGGGAGCTGTTTTTT. Protein product: CASSENLAGGSTGELFF.